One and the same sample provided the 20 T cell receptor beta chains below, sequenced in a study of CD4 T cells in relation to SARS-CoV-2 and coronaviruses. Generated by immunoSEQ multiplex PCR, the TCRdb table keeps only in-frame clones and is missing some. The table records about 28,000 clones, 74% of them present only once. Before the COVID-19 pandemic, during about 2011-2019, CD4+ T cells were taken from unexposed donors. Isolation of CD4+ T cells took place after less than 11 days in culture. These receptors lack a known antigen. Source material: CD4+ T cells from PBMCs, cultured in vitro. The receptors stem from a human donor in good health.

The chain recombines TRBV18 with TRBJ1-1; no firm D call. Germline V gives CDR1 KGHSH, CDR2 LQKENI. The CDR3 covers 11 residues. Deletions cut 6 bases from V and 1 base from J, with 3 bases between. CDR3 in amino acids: CASSQNTEAFF. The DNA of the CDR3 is TGTGCCAGCTCGCAGAACACTGAAGCTTTCTTT.

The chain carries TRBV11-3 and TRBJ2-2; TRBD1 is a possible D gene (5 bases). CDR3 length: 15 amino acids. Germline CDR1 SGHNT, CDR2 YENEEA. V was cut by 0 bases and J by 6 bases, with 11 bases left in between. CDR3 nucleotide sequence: TGTGCCAGCAGCTTAGAGGCAGGGCAGGCCGGGGAGCTGTTTTTT. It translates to CASSLEAGQAGELFF.

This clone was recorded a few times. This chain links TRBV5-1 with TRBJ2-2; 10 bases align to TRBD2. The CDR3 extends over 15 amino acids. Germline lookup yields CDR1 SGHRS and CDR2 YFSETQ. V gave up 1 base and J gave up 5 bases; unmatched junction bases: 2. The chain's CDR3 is CASSLLAGDTGELFF. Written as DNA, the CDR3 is TGCGCCAGCAGCTTGCTAGCGGGAGATACCGGGGAGCTGTTTTTT. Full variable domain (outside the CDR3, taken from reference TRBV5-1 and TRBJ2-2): KAGVTQTPRYLIKTRGQQVTLSCSPISGHRSVSWYQQTPGQGLQFLFEYFSETQRNKGNFPGRFSGRQFSNSRSEMNVSTLELGDSALYLCASSLLAGDTGELFFGEGSRLTVL.

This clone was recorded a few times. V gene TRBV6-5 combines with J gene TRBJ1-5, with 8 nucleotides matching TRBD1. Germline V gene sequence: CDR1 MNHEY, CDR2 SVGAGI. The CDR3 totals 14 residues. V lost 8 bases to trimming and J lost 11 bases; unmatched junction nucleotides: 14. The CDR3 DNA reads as TGTGCCAGCGGGAGGACAGGGAATTTAAGAGCCCAGCATTTT. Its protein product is CASGRTGNLRAQHF.

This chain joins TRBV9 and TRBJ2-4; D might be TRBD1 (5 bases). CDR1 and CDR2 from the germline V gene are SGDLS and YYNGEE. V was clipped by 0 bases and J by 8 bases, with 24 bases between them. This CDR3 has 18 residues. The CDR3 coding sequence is TGTGCCAGCAGCGTAGGCCTCAATGACAGAAATGGTGGGTACATTCAGTACTTC. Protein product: CASSVGLNDRNGGYIQYF.

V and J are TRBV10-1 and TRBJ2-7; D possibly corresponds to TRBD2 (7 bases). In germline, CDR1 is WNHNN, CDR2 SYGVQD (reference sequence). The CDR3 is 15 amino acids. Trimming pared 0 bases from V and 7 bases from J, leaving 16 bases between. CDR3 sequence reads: CASSESGGGAREQYF. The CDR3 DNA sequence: TGCGCCAGCAGTGAGTCTGGTGGGGGGGCCCGGGAGCAGTACTTC.

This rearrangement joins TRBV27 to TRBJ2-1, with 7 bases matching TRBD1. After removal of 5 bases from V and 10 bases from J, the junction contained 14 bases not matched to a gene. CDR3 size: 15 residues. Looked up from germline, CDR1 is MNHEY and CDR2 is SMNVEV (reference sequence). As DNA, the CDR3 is TGTGCCAGCAGTCCCCGACAGGGCCAGACGGAGGAGCAGTTCTTC. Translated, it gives CASSPRQGQTEEQFF.

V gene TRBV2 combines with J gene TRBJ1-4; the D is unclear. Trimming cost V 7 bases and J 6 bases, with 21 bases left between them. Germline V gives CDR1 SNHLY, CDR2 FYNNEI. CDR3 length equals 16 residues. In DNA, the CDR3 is TGTGCCAGCATCCCCGGATTAGCCCAATTGGATGAAAAACTGTTTTTT. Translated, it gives CASIPGLAQLDEKLFF.

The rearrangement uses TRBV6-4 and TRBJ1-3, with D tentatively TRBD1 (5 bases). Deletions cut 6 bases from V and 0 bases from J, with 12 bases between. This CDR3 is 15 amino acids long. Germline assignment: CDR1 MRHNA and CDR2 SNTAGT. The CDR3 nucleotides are TGTGCCAGCAGACGGGACTCAAACTCTGGAAACACCATATATTTT. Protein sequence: CASRRDSNSGNTIYF.

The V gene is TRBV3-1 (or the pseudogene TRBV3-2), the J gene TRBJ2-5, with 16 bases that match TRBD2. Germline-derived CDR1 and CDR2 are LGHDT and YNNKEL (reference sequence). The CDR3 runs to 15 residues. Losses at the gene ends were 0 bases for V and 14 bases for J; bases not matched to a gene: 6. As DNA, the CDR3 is TGTGCCAGCAGCCAAGATCTGGGACTAGCGGGGGGGACATACTTC. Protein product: CASSQDLGLAGGTYF.

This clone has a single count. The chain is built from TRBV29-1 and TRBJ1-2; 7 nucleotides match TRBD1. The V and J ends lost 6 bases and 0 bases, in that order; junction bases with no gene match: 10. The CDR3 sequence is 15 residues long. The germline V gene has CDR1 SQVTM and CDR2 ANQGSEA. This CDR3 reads CSVPLGTVANYGYTF. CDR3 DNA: TGCAGCGTCCCTTTAGGGACAGTCGCTAACTATGGCTACACCTTC.

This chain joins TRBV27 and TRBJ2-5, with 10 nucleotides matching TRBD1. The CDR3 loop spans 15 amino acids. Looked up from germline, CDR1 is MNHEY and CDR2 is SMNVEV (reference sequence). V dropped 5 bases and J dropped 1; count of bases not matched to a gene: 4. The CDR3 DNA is TGTGCCAGCAGTCAGGACAGGGGGGGCCAAGAGACCCAGTACTTC. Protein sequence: CASSQDRGGQETQYF.

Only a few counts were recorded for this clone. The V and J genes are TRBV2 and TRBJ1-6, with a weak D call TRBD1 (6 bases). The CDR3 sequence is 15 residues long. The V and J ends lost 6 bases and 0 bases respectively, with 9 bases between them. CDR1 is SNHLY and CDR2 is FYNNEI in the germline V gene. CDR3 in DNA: TGTGCCAGCAGGGGGACATTCTCCTATAATTCACCCCTCCACTTT. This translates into CASRGTFSYNSPLHF.

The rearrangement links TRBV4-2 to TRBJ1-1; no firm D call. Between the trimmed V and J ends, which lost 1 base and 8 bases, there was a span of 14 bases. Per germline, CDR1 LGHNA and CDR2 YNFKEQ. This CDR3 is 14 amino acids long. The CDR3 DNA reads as TGTGCCAGCAGCCAAGTGGAGAGGGCAACAGAAGCTTTCTTT. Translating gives CASSQVERATEAFF.

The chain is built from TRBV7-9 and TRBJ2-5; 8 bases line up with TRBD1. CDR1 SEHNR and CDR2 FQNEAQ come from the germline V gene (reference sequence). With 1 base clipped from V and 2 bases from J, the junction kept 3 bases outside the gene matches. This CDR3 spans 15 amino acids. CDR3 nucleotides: TGTGCCAGCAGCTTAGGGGACAGGCCACAAGAGACCCAGTACTTC. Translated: CASSLGDRPQETQYF.

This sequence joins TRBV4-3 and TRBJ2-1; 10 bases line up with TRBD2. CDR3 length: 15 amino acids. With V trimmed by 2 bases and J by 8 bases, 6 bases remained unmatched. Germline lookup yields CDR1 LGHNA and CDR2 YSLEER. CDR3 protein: CASSQLSGRWDEQFF. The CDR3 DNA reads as TGCGCCAGCAGCCAACTTAGCGGGAGGTGGGATGAGCAGTTCTTC.

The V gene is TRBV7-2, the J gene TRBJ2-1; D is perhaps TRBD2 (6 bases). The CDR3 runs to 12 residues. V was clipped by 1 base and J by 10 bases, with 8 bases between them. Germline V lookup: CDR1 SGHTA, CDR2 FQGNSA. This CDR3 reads CASSLGLVEQFF. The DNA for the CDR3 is TGTGCCAGCAGCTTAGGACTAGTGGAGCAGTTCTTC.

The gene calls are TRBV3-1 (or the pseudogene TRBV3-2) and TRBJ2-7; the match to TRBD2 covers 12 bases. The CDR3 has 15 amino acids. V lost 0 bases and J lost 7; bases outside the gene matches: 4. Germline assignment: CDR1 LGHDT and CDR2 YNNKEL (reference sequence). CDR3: CASSQDLAGGREQYF. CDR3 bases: TGTGCCAGCAGCCAAGACCTAGCGGGGGGGAGGGAGCAGTACTTC.

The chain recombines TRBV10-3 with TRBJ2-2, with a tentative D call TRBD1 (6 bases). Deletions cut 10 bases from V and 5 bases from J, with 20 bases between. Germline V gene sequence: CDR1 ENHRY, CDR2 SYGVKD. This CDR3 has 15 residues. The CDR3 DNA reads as TGTGCCACCAGCAGGGACATGGGAAGGACCGGGGAGCTGTTTTTT. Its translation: CATSRDMGRTGELFF.

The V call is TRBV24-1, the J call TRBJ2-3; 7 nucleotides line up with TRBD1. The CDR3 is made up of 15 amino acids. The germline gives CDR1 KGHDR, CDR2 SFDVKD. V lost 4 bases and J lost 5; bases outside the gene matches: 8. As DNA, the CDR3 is TGTGCCACCAGTGACCCGCGAGGGGACAGAGATACGCAGTATTTT. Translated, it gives CATSDPRGDRDTQYF.